This T cell receptor (beta chain) was profiled in a study of shared clonotypes between healthy human individuals. On the study more broadly: Donor composition was a couple of women and three men, aged 18 to 49. Study conclusions and caveats: The expectation was that sequencing depth would affect clonotype sharing among donors.

The CDR3 runs 14 residues. The V gene end was trimmed by 2 bases and the J gene end by 4 bases; junction bases not matched to a gene: 3. Germline loops: CDR1 SGHRS, CDR2 YFSETQ. The assay was run at deep level. Some 30,000 T cell genomes (about 0.2 ug DNA) went into each sorted-subset replicate. Method: immunoSEQ multiplex PCR; TCRdb's copy keeps in-frame clones and lacks some. This sample has roughly 1 million clones, with roughly 80% found just once. This clone was seen only a few times. Its target is unknown. Input material: memory CD4+ T cells sorted from blood. Subset specified: CD45RA-negative fraction. The rearrangement joins TRBV5-1 to TRBJ2-3; 8 bases match TRBD2. The sequence came from a man between 18 and 29 years old in good health. The CDR3 region is CASSLAGAPDTQYF. The CDR3 DNA reads TGCGCCAGCAGCTTAGCGGGGGCCCCAGATACGCAGTATTTT.